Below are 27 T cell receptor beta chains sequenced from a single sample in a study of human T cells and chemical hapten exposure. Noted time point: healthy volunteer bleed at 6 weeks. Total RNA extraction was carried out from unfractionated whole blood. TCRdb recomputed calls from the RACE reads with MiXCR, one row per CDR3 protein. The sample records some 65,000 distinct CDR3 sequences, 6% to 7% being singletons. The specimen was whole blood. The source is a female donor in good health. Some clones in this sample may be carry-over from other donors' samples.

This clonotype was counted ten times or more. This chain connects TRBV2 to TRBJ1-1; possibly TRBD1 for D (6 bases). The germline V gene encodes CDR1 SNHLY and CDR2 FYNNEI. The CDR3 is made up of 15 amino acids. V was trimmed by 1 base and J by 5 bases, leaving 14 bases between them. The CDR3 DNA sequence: TGTGCCAGCAGTGAAGGGGCCCATCAGGGGACTGAAGCTTTCTTT. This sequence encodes CASSEGAHQGTEAFF.

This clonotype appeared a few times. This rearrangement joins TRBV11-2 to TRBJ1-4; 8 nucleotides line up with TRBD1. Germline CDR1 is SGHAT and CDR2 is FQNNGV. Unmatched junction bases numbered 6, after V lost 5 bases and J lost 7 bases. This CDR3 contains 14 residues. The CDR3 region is CASSPDRGSEKLFF. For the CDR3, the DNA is TGTGCCAGCAGCCCCGACAGGGGTAGTGAAAAACTGTTTTTT.

The CDR3 nucleotides are TGCGCCAGCAGCCCCCTGCCCGTTTCGACAGGGTTTGACGAGCAGTACTTC. Residues: CASSPLPVSTGFDEQYF. The gene calls are TRBV4-1 and TRBJ2-7; 7 nucleotides align to TRBD1. This CDR3 comprises 17 residues. V dropped 4 bases and J dropped 5; count of bases not matched to a gene: 17. CDR1 is MGHRA and CDR2 is YSYEKL in the germline V gene.

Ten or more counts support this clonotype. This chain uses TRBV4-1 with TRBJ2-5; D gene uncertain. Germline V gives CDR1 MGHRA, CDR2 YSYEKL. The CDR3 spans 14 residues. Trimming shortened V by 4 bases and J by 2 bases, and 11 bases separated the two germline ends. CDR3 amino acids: CASSLSGPQETQYF. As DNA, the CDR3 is TGCGCCAGCAGCCTCTCCGGTCCACAAGAGACCCAGTACTTC.

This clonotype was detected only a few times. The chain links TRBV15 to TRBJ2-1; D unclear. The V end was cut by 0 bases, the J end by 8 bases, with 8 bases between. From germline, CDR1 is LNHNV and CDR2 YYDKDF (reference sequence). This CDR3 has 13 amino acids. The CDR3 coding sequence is TGTGCCACCAGCAGAGATAGGATGGATGAGCAGTTCTTC. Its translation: CATSRDRMDEQFF.

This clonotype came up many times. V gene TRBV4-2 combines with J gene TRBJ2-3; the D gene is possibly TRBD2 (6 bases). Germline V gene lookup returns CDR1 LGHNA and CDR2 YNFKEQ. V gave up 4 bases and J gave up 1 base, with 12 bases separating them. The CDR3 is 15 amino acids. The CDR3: CASSPLAEGTDTQYF. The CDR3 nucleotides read TGTGCCAGCAGCCCCTTAGCGGAGGGCACAGATACGCAGTATTTT.

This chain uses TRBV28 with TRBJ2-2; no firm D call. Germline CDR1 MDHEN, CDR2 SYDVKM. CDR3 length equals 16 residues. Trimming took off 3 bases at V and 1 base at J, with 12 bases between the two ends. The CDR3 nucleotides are TGTGCCAGCAGTTTTTCGGAGTTCTGGAACACCGGGGAGCTGTTTTTT. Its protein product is CASSFSEFWNTGELFF.

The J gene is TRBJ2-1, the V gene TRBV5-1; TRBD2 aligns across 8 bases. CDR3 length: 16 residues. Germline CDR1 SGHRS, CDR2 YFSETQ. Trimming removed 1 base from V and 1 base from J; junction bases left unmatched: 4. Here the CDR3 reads CASSLFGGRSYNEQFF. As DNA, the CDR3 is TGCGCCAGCAGCTTGTTTGGCGGGAGGTCCTACAATGAGCAGTTCTTC. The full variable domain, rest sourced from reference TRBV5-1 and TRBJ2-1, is KAGVTQTPRYLIKTRGQQVTLSCSPISGHRSVSWYQQTPGQGLQFLFEYFSETQRNKGNFPGRFSGRQFSNSRSEMNVSTLELGDSALYLCASSLFGGRSYNEQFFGPGTRLTVL.

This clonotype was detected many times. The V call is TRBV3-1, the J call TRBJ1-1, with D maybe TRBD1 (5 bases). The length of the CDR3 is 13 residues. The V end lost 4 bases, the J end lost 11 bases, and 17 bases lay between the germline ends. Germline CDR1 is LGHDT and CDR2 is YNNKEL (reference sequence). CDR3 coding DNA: TGTGCCAGCAGCCCCAGTTCCCTGGGGGGGGCTTTCTTT. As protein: CASSPSSLGGAFF.

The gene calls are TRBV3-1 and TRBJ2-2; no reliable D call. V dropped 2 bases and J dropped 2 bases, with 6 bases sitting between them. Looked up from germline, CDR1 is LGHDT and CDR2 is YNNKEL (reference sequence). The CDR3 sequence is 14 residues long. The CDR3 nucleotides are TGTGCCAGCAGCCAATCCGGTAACACCGGGGAGCTGTTTTTT. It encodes CASSQSGNTGELFF.

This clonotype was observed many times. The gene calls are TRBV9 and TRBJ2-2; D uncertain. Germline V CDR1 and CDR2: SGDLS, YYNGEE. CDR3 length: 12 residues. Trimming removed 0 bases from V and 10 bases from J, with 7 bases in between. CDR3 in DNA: TGTGCCAGCAGCGTAGGGGTGGAGGAGCTGTTTTTT. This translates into CASSVGVEELFF.

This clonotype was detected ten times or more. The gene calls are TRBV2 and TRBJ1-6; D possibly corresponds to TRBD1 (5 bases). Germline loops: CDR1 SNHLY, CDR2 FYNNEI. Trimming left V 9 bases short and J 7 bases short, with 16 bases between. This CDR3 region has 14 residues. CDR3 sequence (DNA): TGTGCCAGTCAGACCGGGGGTTTAAATTCACCCCTCCACTTT. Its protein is CASQTGGLNSPLHF.

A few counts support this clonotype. The CDR3 DNA sequence: TGTGCCAGCAGCGTTGGACACCCAAGGTACGAGCAGTACTTC. Protein: CASSVGHPRYEQYF. This chain joins TRBV12-3 or TRBV12-4 and TRBJ2-7; D may be TRBD1 (5 bases). There are 14 residues in the CDR3. V dropped 6 bases and J dropped 4 bases, with 16 bases sitting between them.

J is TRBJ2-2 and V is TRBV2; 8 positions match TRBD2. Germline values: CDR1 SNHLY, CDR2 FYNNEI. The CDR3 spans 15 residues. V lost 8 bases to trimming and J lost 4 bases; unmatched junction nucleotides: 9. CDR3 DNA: TGTGCCAGCGGCTTAGCGGGACATGGCACCGGGGAGCTGTTTTTT. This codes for CASGLAGHGTGELFF.

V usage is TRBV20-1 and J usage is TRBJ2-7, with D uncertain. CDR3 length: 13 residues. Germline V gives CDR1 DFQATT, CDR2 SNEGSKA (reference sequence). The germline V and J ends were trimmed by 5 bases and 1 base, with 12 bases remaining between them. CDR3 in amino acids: CSAPSDRSYEQYF. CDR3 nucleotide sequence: TGCAGTGCTCCTAGTGATAGATCCTACGAGCAGTACTTC.

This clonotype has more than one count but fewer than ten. CDR3 DNA sequence: TGTGCCAGCAGCGGGGGGGGACGGACGAACACCGGGGAGCTGTTTTTT. Translated, it gives CASSGGGRTNTGELFF. This sequence joins TRBV7-2 and TRBJ2-2; 7 bases are a match to TRBD2. CDR1 and CDR2 (germline): SGHTA, FQGNSA. CDR3 size: 16 residues. The ends lost 5 bases at V and 0 bases at J; junction bases unmatched: 6.

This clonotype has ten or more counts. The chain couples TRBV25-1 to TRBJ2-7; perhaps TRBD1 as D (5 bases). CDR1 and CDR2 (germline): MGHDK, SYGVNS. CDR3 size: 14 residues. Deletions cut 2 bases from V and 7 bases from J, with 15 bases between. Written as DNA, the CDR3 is TGTGCCAGCAGTGAAATGGAGCAGGGCAAGGAGCAGTACTTC. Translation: CASSEMEQGKEQYF.

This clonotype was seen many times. This chain's CDR3 is CASSLDERGLNTGELFF. In DNA, the CDR3 is TGTGCCAGCAGCTTAGACGAGAGGGGCCTCAACACCGGGGAGCTGTTTTTT. The chain joins TRBV7-8 to TRBJ2-2; D possibly uses TRBD1 or TRBD2 (5 bases each). Trimming stripped 1 base from V and 2 bases from J, with 14 bases between. The CDR3 contains 17 residues. CDR1 and CDR2 (germline): SGHVS, FQNEAQ.

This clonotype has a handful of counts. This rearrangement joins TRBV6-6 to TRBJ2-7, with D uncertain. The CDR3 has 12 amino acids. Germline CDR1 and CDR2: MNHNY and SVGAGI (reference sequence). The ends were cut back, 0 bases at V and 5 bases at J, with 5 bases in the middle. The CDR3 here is CASSYSRDEQYF. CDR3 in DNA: TGTGCCAGCAGTTACTCAAGGGACGAGCAGTACTTC.

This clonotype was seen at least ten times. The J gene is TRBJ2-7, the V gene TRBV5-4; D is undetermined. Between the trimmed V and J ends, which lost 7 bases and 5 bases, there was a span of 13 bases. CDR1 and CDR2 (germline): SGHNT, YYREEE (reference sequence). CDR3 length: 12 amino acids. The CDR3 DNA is TGTGCCAGCGGTCCTAGTACCCACGAGCAGTACTTC. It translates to CASGPSTHEQYF.

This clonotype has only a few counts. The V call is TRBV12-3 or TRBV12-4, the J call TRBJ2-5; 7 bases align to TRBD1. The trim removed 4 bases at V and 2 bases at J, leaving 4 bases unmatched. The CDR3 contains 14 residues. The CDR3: CASSYDRVQETQYF. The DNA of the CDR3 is TGTGCCAGCAGTTACGACAGGGTACAAGAGACCCAGTACTTC.

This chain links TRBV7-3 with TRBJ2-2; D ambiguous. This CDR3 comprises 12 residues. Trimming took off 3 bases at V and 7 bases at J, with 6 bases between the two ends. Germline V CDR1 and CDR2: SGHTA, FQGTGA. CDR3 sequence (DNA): TGTGCCAGCAGCTTCTCAGACGGGGAGCTGTTTTTT. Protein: CASSFSDGELFF.

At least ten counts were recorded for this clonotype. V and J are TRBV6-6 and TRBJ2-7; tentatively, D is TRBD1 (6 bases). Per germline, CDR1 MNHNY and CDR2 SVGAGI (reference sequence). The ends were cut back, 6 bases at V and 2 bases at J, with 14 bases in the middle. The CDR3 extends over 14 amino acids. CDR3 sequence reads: CASRPSDSAYEQYF. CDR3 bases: TGTGCCAGCAGACCATCGGACAGCGCCTACGAGCAGTACTTC.

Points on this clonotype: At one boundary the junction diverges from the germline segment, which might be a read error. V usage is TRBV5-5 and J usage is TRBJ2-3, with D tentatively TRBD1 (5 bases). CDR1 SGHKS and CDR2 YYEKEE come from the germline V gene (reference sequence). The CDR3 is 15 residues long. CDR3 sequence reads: CASRLGPGLTDTQYF. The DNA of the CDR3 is TGTGCCAGCAGGTTGGGGCCAGGGCTGACAGATACGCAGTATTTT.

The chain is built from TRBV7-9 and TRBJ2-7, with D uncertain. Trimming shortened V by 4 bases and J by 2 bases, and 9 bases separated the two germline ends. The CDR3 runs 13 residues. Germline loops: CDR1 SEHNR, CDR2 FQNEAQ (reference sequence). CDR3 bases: TGTGCCAGCAGCTCAAGGTGGGCCTACGAGCAGTACTTC. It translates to CASSSRWAYEQYF.

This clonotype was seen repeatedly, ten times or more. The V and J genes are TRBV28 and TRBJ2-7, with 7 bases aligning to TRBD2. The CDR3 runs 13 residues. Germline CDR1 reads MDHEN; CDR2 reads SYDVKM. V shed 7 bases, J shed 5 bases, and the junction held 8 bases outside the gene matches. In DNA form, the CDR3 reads TGTGCCAGCACCGGGGGGTTCCAGGACGAGCAGTACTTC. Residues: CASTGGFQDEQYF.

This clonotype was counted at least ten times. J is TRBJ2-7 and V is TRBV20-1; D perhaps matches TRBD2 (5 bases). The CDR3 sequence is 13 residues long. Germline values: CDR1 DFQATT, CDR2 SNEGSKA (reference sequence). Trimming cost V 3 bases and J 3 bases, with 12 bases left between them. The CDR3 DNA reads TGCAGTGCTAGTCTGCCCGGGGTCTACGAGCAGTACTTC. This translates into CSASLPGVYEQYF.